This TCR beta chain was sequenced in a study of blood T cell repertoires in COVID-19. Repertoires were generated with immunoSEQ multiplex PCR, while TCRdb's copy carries only in-frame clones and drops some. The sample gives some 120,000 clones, roughly 83% of which show up once; 9.5% to 15% is in the top ten. Sequencing used peripheral blood. This TCR came from a woman aged 30 to 39 who had recovered from COVID-19.

The CDR3 nucleotides read TGCGCCAGCAGCTTCCGGGACTATGATAACACAGATACGCAGTATTTT. Its protein product is CASSFRDYDNTDTQYF. The chain is built from TRBV5-1 and TRBJ2-3; 7 bases line up with TRBD2. This CDR3 contains 16 residues. Trimming took 2 bases from V and 2 from J; bases not matched to a gene: 8. CDR1 and CDR2 (germline): SGHRS, YFSETQ.